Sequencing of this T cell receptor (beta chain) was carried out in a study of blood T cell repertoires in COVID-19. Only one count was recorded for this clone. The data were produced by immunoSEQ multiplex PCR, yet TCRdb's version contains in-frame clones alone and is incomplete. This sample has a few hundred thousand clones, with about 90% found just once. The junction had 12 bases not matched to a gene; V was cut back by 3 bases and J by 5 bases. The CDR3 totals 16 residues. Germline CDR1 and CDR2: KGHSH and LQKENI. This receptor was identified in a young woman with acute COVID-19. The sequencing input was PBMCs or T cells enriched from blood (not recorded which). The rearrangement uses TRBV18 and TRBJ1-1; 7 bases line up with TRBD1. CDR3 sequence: CASSPRWNSGQTEAFF. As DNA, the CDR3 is TGTGCCAGCTCACCCCGGTGGAATTCGGGACAGACTGAAGCTTTCTTT.